These 23 T cell receptor beta chains were all obtained from the same sample, sequenced in a study of T and B cells in COVID-19 patients. Multiplex PCR with BIOMED2 TRB-A/B primer pools amplified TRB rearrangements. From the multiplex PCR reads, TCRdb called clonotypes with MiXCR, one entry per CDR3 protein. The data contain 400 to 500 distinct CDR3 sequences, roughly a quarter of them singletons. TRB was amplified from roughly 250-500 ng of blood genomic DNA. Material: blood. The receptors originated from a human donor with active COVID-19.

This chain connects TRBV27 to TRBJ2-7, with D perhaps assigned TRBD1 or TRBD2 (6 bases each). Germline V CDR1 and CDR2: MNHEY, SMNVEV (reference sequence). The germline V and J ends were trimmed by 6 bases and 2 bases, with 11 bases remaining between them. This CDR3 region has 13 residues. In DNA, the CDR3 is TGTGCCAGCAGCGGGGGCCCACCCTACGAGCAGTACTTC. Translating it yields CASSGGPPYEQYF.

The chain joins TRBV20-1 to TRBJ2-1, with 14 positions matching TRBD2. CDR3 size: 14 residues. V dropped 3 bases and J dropped 7; count of bases not matched to a gene: 2. Per germline, CDR1 DFQATT and CDR2 SNEGSKA (reference sequence). The CDR3 region has the DNA TGCAGTGCTAGGGGACTAGCGGGAGAAAATGAGCAGTTCTTC. Encoded protein: CSARGLAGENEQFF.

The chain links TRBV4-1 to TRBJ2-1; the D is unclear. Germline V gene lookup returns CDR1 MGHRA and CDR2 YSYEKL. The CDR3 consists of 14 residues. V was trimmed by 0 bases and J by 7 bases, leaving 10 bases between them. In DNA, the CDR3 is TGCGCCAGCAGCCAAGATACTCGATGGAATGAGCAGTTCTTC. Its translation is CASSQDTRWNEQFF.

The table lists this clonotype with a count of one. The chain recombines TRBV6-5 with TRBJ2-3, with a weak D call TRBD2 (7 bases). The CDR3 contains 16 residues. Germline CDR1 MNHEY, CDR2 SVGAGI. Trimming took 2 bases from V and 6 from J, leaving 18 bases between them. CDR3 residues: CASSYRRGAGADTQYF. The CDR3 nucleotides read TGTGCCAGCAGTTACCGCCGGGGCGCGGGGGCCGATACGCAGTATTTT.

The rearrangement joins TRBV9 to TRBJ2-1; D tentatively reads TRBD1 or TRBD2 (6 bases each). Trimming removed 0 bases at V and 8 bases at J, with 12 bases between. This CDR3 comprises 14 residues. CDR1 SGDLS and CDR2 YYNGEE come from the germline V gene. In DNA form, the CDR3 reads TGTGCCAGCAGCGTAGAGGGGGGCCGCTATGAGCAGTTCTTC. Translation gives CASSVEGGRYEQFF.

Worth noting for this clonotype: The CDR3 does not end in the conserved phenylalanine or tryptophan, so this is likely a read error. The DNA is omitted, as the CDR3 cannot be located on it reliably, and the CDR3 follows TCRdb's listing. This chain joins TRBV19 and TRBJ1-2; whether TRBD1, the table's D call, matches the DNA was not checked. Ends included, the CDR3 has 13 residues. Germline CDR1 is LNHDA and CDR2 is SQIVND (reference sequence). CDR3 loop: CASSSTGDKGDTV.

The chain has TRBV5-8 and TRBJ2-7, with a possible D match to TRBD1 (6 bases). CDR3 length: 15 amino acids. V gave up 4 bases and J gave up 2 bases, with 16 bases separating them. CDR1 and CDR2 (germline): SGHTS, YDEGEE. The CDR3 loop is CASSPHRVKAYEQYF. Here the CDR3 DNA reads TGTGCCAGCAGCCCGCACAGGGTTAAAGCCTACGAGCAGTACTTC.

About this clonotype: Being one base from a much bigger clone, this may be a read error. The chain combines TRBV11-2 with TRBJ2-7; unclear D gene. This CDR3 is 11 amino acids long. Per germline, CDR1 SGHAT and CDR2 FQNNGV. The CDR3 protein is CAISLRSEQYF. The CDR3 DNA follows: TGTGCCATCAGCTTACGATCCGAGCAGTACTTC.

By share of the sample, this clonotype is medium-sized. This chain connects TRBV5-1 to TRBJ2-1; 11 bases match TRBD2. J lost 0 bases, V lost 1 base, and 6 bases had no gene match. Per germline, CDR1 SGHRS and CDR2 YFSETQ. This CDR3 is 18 amino acids long. CDR3 nucleotide sequence: TGCGCCAGCAGCTTGACCGGGACTAGCGGTCCCTCCTACAATGAGCAGTTCTTC. Amino acids: CASSLTGTSGPSYNEQFF.

This clonotype is deemed large (0.1 to 1%). The chain joins TRBV6-5 to TRBJ2-7, with D perhaps given as TRBD1 or TRBD2 (5 bases each). There are 15 residues in the CDR3. The V end lost 2 bases, the J end lost 2 bases, and 13 bases lay between the germline ends. CDR1 MNHEY and CDR2 SVGAGI come from the germline V gene. Here the CDR3 DNA reads TGTGCCAGCAGTTACCCCCGGGGCCCACCCTACGAGCAGTACTTC. Protein product: CASSYPRGPPYEQYF.

This clonotype is medium-sized by share. The chain couples TRBV7-2 to TRBJ2-4, with 9 bases matching TRBD2. This CDR3 is built from 15 residues. Germline V CDR1 and CDR2: SGHTA, FQGNSA. The J segment lost 4 bases and the V segment lost 5 bases, leaving 6 bases of the junction unmatched. CDR3 region: CASSARLADKNIQYF. CDR3 in DNA: TGTGCCAGCAGCGCCAGACTAGCGGATAAAAACATTCAGTACTTC.

This clonotype came up a few times. The V call is TRBV7-3, the J call TRBJ2-1, with 9 bases that match TRBD2. CDR3 length: 15 amino acids. Unmatched junction bases numbered 8, after V lost 5 bases and J lost 6 bases. Germline loops: CDR1 SGHTA, CDR2 FQGTGA. CDR3 protein: CASSPSSGIINEQFF. CDR3 coding DNA: TGTGCCAGCAGCCCCTCTAGCGGGATTATCAATGAGCAGTTCTTC.

CDR3 protein: CASSKLGSYNEQFF. In nucleotides, the CDR3 is TGTGCCAGCAGTAAACTTGGCTCCTACAATGAGCAGTTCTTC. This chain connects TRBV6-2 or TRBV6-3 to TRBJ2-1; D gene ambiguous. Trimming shortened V by 5 bases and J by 0 bases, and 8 bases separated the two germline ends. CDR3 length: 14 residues. CDR1 and CDR2 from the germline V gene are MNHEY and SVGEGT.

This clonotype is categorized as large. The chain uses TRBV18 and TRBJ2-1; D not certain. CDR3 length equals 14 residues. Trimming left V 2 bases short and J 4 bases short, with 9 bases between. Germline V gene data show CDR1 as KGHSH and CDR2 as LQKENI. The CDR3 spells CASSPMTSYNEQFF. DNA of the CDR3: TGTGCCAGCTCACCAATGACTTCTTACAATGAGCAGTTCTTC.

This clonotype has more than one count but fewer than ten. The rearrangement joins TRBV20-1 to TRBJ2-3; a possible D gene is TRBD2 (6 bases). The CDR3 is made up of 15 amino acids. CDR1 DFQATT and CDR2 SNEGSKA come from the germline V gene (reference sequence). V was pared by 4 bases and J by 4 bases, with 18 bases between. The CDR3 region is CSATGDPAGADTQYF. Written as DNA, the CDR3 is TGCAGTGCTACGGGGGATCCAGCTGGCGCAGATACGCAGTATTTT.

This clonotype is large in the sample. The chain carries TRBV13 and TRBJ2-7; 9 bases agree with TRBD1. J was trimmed by 2 bases and V by 1 base; bases with no gene match: 3. CDR1 and CDR2 from the germline V gene are PRHDT and FYEKMQ (reference sequence). This CDR3 contains 15 residues. This chain's CDR3 is CASSLEGDRAYEQYF. As DNA, the CDR3 is TGTGCCAGCAGCTTAGAGGGGGACAGGGCCTACGAGCAGTACTTC.

This clonotype is classed as medium-sized. J is TRBJ2-3 and V is TRBV7-9; no reliable D call. V was clipped by 5 bases and J by 5 bases, with 8 bases between them. The germline gives CDR1 SEHNR, CDR2 FQNEAQ (reference sequence). The CDR3 totals 12 residues. The CDR3 reads CASSPPGDTQYF. The CDR3 nucleotides read TGTGCCAGCAGCCCCCCCGGAGATACGCAGTATTTT.

This clonotype was counted a few times. This chain links TRBV14 with TRBJ1-1, with no clear D. With 1 base removed from V and 14 bases from J, the gap between germline ends came to 23 bases. The CDR3 covers 15 residues. CDR1 SGHDN and CDR2 FVKESK come from the germline V gene. The CDR3 sequence is CASSQAVSLAPTLFF. As DNA, the CDR3 is TGTGCCAGCAGCCAAGCCGTTTCACTGGCACCCACATTATTCTTT.

CDR3 region: CASSPYSDRGQQETQYF. CDR3 nucleotide sequence: TGTGCCAGCTCACCCTATTCGGACAGGGGTCAACAAGAGACCCAGTACTTC. The chain links TRBV5-7 to TRBJ2-5; 9 nucleotides line up with TRBD1. TRBV5-7 is assigned to the ORF class and has an uncertain function. Germline trimming cut 7 bases from V and 2 bases from J; bases unmatched to any gene: 15. The CDR3 consists of 17 residues.

By its share, this clonotype is large. The chain links TRBV30 to TRBJ1-2; D not resolved. CDR3 length: 11 residues. Germline CDR1 and CDR2: GTSNPN and SVGIG (reference sequence). The ends were cut back, 0 bases at V and 7 bases at J, with 6 bases in the middle. Here the CDR3 reads CAWSVQSGYTF. For the CDR3, the DNA is TGTGCCTGGAGTGTACAGAGTGGCTACACCTTC.

V usage is TRBV4-2 and J usage is TRBJ2-5, with 9 nucleotides matching TRBD2. V trimming: 0 bases; J trimming: 5 bases; junction bases outside the gene matches: 10. The germline V gene encodes CDR1 LGHNA and CDR2 YNFKEQ. The CDR3 sequence is 17 residues long. The CDR3 DNA sequence: TGTGCCAGCAGCCAAGATTATACGCGGGGGGGCCTGGAGACCCAGTACTTC. Protein sequence: CASSQDYTRGGLETQYF.

This rearrangement joins TRBV7-2 to TRBJ2-1; 8 bases agree with TRBD2. The germline gives CDR1 SGHTA, CDR2 FQGNSA. V shed 2 bases and J 0 bases; nucleotides not matched to a gene: 6. This CDR3 contains 17 residues. The CDR3 protein is CASSLYGGGPSYNEQFF. In DNA, the CDR3 is TGTGCCAGCAGCTTATATGGCGGGGGGCCCTCCTACAATGAGCAGTTCTTC.

CDR3 sequence: CSASGERIYNEQFF. The CDR3 bases are TGCAGTGCTAGCGGGGAAAGGATCTACAATGAGCAGTTCTTC. This chain connects TRBV20-1 to TRBJ2-1; tentative D call: TRBD2 (5 bases). V was shortened by 3 bases and J by 3 bases, with 12 bases between the two germline ends. Germline V gives CDR1 DFQATT, CDR2 SNEGSKA (reference sequence). This CDR3 has 14 residues.